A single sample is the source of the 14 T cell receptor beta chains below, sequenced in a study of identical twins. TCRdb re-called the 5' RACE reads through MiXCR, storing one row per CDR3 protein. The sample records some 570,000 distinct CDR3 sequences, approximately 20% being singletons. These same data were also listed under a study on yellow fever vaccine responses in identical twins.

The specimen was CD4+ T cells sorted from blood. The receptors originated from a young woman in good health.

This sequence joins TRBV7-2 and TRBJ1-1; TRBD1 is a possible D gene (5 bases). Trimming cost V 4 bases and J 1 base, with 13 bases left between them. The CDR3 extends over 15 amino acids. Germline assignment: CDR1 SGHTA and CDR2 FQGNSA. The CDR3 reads CASSSTSGRNTEAFF. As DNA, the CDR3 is TGTGCCAGCAGCTCAACCTCGGGACGGAACACTGAAGCTTTCTTT.

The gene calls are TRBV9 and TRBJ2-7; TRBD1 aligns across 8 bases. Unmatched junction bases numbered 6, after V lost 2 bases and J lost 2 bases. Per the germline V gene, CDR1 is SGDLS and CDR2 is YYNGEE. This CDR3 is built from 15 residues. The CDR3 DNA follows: TGTGCCAGCAGCGTGGGACAGGCCCCAACCTACGAGCAGTACTTC. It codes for CASSVGQAPTYEQYF.

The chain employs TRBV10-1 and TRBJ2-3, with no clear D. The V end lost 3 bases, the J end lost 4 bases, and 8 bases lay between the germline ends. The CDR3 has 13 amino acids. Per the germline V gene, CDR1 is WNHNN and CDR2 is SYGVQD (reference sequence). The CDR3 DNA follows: TGCGCCAGCAGTGATTTAGCCCCAGATACGCAGTATTTT. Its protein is CASSDLAPDTQYF.

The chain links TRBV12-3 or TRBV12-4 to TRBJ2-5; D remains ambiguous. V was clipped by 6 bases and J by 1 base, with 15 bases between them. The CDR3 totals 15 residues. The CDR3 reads CASRGSGSVQETQYF. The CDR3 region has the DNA TGTGCCAGCAGGGGGTCCGGGTCCGTCCAAGAGACCCAGTACTTC.

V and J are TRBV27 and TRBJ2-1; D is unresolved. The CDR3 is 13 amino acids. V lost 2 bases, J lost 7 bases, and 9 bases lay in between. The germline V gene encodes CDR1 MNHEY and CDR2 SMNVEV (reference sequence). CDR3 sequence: CASSLRPPNEQFF. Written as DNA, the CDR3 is TGTGCCAGCAGTTTAAGACCCCCAAATGAGCAGTTCTTC.

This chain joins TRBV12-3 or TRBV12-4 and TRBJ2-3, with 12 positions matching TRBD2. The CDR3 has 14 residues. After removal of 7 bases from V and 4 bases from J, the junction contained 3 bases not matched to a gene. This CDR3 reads CASKTSGSADTQYF. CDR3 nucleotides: TGTGCCAGCAAGACTAGCGGGAGTGCAGATACGCAGTATTTT.

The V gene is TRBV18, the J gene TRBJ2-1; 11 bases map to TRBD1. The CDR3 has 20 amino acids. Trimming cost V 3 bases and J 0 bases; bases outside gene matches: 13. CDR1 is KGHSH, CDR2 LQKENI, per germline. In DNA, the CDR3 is TGTGCCAGCTCACCCACTATCGGACAGGGGGCGCCGAGCTCCTACAATGAGCAGTTCTTC. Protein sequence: CASSPTIGQGAPSSYNEQFF.

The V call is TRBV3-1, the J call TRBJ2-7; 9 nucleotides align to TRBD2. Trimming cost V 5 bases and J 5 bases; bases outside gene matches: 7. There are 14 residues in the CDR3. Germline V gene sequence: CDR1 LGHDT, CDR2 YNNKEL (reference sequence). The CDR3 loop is CASSTLAGVNEQYF. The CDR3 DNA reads TGTGCCAGCAGCACCTTAGCGGGAGTCAACGAGCAGTACTTC.

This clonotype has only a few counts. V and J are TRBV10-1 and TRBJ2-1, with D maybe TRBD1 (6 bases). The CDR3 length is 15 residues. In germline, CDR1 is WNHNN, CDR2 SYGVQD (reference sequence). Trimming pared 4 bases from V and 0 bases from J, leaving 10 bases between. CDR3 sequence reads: CASSGGPSSYNEQFF. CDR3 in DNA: TGCGCCAGCAGTGGGGGGCCGAGCTCCTACAATGAGCAGTTCTTC.

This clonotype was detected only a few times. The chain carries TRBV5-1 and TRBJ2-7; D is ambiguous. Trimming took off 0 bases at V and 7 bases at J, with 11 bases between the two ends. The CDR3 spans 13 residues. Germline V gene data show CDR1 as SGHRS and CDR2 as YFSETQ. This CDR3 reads CASSLEAQEEQYF. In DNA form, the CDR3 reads TGCGCCAGCAGCTTGGAGGCGCAGGAGGAGCAGTACTTC.

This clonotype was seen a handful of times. The CDR3 loop reads CSAESGGYGYTF. CDR3 DNA sequence: TGCAGCGCCGAATCAGGGGGGTATGGCTACACCTTC. V gene TRBV29-1 combines with J gene TRBJ1-2, with 7 bases fitting TRBD1. Germline-derived CDR1 and CDR2 are SQVTM and ANQGSEA. With V trimmed by 7 bases and J by 5 bases, 7 bases remained unmatched. The CDR3 is 12 residues long. Supplemented by reference TRBV29-1 and TRBJ1-2, the full variable domain reads SAVISQKPSRDICQRGTSLTIQCQVDSQVTMMFWYRQQPGQSLTLIATANQGSEATYESGFVIDKFPISRPNLTFSTLTVSNMSPEDSSIYLCSAESGGYGYTFGSGTRLTVV.

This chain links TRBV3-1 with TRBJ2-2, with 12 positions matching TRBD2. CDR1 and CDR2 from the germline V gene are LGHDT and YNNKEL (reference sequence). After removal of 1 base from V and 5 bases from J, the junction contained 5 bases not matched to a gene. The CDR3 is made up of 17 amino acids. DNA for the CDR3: TGTGCCAGCAGCCAAGCTAGCGGGAGGGCCCGGACCGGGGAGCTGTTTTTT. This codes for CASSQASGRARTGELFF.

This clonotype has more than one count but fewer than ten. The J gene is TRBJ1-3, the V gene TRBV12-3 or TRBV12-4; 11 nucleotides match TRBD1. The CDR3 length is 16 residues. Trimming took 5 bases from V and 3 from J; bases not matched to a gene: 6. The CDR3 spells CASSPGDRGFGNTIYF. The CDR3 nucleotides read TGTGCCAGCAGTCCAGGGGACAGGGGGTTTGGAAACACCATATATTTT.

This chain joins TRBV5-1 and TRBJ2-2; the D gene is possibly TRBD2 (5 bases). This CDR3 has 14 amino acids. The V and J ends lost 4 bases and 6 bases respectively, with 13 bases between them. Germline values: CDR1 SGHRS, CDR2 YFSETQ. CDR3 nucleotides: TGCGCCAGCAGCACTTCCCGCGGGCCCGGGGAGCTGTTTTTT. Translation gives CASSTSRGPGELFF.